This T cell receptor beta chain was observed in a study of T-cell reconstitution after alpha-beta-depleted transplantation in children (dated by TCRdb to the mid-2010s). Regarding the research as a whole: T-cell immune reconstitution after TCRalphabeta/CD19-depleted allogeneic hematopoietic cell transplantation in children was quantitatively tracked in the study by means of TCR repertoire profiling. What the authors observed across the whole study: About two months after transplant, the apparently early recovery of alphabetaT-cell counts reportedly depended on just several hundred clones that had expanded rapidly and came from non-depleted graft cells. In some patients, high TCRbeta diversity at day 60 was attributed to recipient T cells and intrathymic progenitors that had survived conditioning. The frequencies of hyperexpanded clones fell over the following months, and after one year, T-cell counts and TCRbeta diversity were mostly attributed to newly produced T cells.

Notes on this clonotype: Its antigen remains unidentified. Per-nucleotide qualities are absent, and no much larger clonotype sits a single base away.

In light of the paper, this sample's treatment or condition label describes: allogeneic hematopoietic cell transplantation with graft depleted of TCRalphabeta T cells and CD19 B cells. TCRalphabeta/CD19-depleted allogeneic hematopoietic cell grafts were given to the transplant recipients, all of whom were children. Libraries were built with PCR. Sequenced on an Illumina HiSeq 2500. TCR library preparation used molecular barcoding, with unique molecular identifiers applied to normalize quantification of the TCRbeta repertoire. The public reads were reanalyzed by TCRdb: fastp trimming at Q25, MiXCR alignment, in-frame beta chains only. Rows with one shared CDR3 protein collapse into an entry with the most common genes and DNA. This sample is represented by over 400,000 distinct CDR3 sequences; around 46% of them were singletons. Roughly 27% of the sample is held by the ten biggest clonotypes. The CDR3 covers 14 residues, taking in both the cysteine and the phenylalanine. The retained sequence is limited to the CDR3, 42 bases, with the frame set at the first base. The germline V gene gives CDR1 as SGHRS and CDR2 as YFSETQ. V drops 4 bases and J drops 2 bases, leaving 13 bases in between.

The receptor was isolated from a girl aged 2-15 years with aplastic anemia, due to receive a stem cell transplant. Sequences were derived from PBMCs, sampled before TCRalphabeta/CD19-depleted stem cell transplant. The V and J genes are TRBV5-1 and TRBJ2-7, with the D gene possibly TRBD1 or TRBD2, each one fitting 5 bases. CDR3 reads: CASSPRDPTYEQYF. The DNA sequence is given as TGCGCCAGCAGCCCCCGGGACCCAACCTACGAGCAGTACTTC.